This is a list of T cell receptor beta chains from one sample in a study of cytomegalovirus exposure and HLA in healthy donors. Data came from immunoSEQ multiplex PCR; TCRdb stores just in-frame clones and leaves some out. The repertoire has approximately 120,000 clones, just under 70% of them found once; the top ten carry 4.5% to 5.5%. The sequenced material came from PBMCs. The receptors come from a woman in her seventies in good health and CMV-seropositive. Each CDR3 is given with its conserved first and last residue. Fields, in order: J gene, V gene, clone size, D gene, CDR3 DNA, CDR3 protein. D genes are given only for firm matches. Clone sizes are given selectively: once, few, many, or a class where the clone is expanded.

j_call: TRBJ1-6; v_call: TRBV19; clone_size: few; d_call: -; cdr3_nt: TGTGCCAGTAGCAGCAGGGAGGGCTCACCCCTCCACTTT; cdr3_aa: CASSSREGSPLHF
j_call: TRBJ1-6; v_call: TRBV5-8; clone_size: -; d_call: -; cdr3_nt: TGTGCCAGCAGCTTCGGTTCACCCCTCCACTTT; cdr3_aa: CASSFGSPLHF
j_call: TRBJ2-5; v_call: TRBV7-9; clone_size: -; d_call: TRBD2; cdr3_nt: TGTGCCAGCAGCCAAGAGGGGACTAGCGGTCAAGAGACCCAGTACTTC; cdr3_aa: CASSQEGTSGQETQYF
j_call: TRBJ1-5; v_call: TRBV6-1; clone_size: once; d_call: -; cdr3_nt: TGTGCCAGCAGTGATATTTGGTCAGGTCATCAGCCCCAGCATTTT; cdr3_aa: CASSDIWSGHQPQHF
j_call: TRBJ2-3; v_call: TRBV19; clone_size: -; d_call: TRBD2; cdr3_nt: TGTGCCATCGGGACTAGCGGGGGAGATACGCAGTATTTT; cdr3_aa: CAIGTSGGDTQYF
j_call: TRBJ1-2; v_call: TRBV19; clone_size: -; d_call: -; cdr3_nt: TGTGCCAGTAAAGAACTTAGCCACGCGAACTATGGCTACACCTTC; cdr3_aa: CASKELSHANYGYTF
j_call: TRBJ2-4; v_call: TRBV15; clone_size: once; d_call: -; cdr3_nt: TGTGCCACCAGCAGAGGCCAGGAGGACAAAAACATTCAGTACTTC; cdr3_aa: CATSRGQEDKNIQYF
j_call: TRBJ1-5; v_call: TRBV25-1; clone_size: -; d_call: -; cdr3_nt: TGTGCCAGCAGTGAATTCACGGACAGAGAGAATAGCAATCAGCCCCAGCATTTT; cdr3_aa: CASSEFTDRENSNQPQHF
j_call: TRBJ1-3; v_call: TRBV7-2; clone_size: -; d_call: -; cdr3_nt: TGTGCCAGCAGCCGAACAGGAAACACCATATATTTT; cdr3_aa: CASSRTGNTIYF
j_call: TRBJ2-5; v_call: TRBV2; clone_size: -; d_call: TRBD2; cdr3_nt: TGTGCCAGCAGTGCACCTAGCGGCTCGGGAACCCAGTACTTC; cdr3_aa: CASSAPSGSGTQYF
j_call: TRBJ1-2; v_call: TRBV16; clone_size: -; d_call: TRBD1; cdr3_nt: TGTGCCAGCAGCCAACTCGGACAGGCGAGTCACACCTTC; cdr3_aa: CASSQLGQASHTF
j_call: TRBJ1-1; v_call: TRBV7-3; clone_size: -; d_call: -; cdr3_nt: TGTGCCAGCAGCGCCGACAGTTTGAACACTGAAGCTTTCTTT; cdr3_aa: CASSADSLNTEAFF
j_call: TRBJ2-5; v_call: TRBV19; clone_size: -; d_call: -; cdr3_nt: TGTGCCAGTAGTATAGCTCAAGGACTTCTCCAAGAGACCCAGTACTTC; cdr3_aa: CASSIAQGLLQETQYF
j_call: TRBJ1-1; v_call: TRBV11-2; clone_size: -; d_call: -; cdr3_nt: TGTGCCAGCAGCATCACGGACAGGAACACTGAAGCTTTCTTT; cdr3_aa: CASSITDRNTEAFF
j_call: TRBJ2-7; v_call: TRBV4-1; clone_size: -; d_call: TRBD2; cdr3_nt: TGCGCCAGCAGCCAAGATTTTCCGGGGGGCTCCTACGAGCAGTACTTC; cdr3_aa: CASSQDFPGGSYEQYF
j_call: TRBJ2-3; v_call: TRBV5-6; clone_size: -; d_call: -; cdr3_nt: TGTGCCAGCAGCCACGGGCGGACTAGCACAGATACGCAGTATTTT; cdr3_aa: CASSHGRTSTDTQYF
j_call: TRBJ1-2; v_call: TRBV25-1; clone_size: -; d_call: -; cdr3_nt: TGTGCCAGCAGGGGAGGGTCCGAGGGCTACACCTTC; cdr3_aa: CASRGGSEGYTF
j_call: TRBJ1-1; v_call: TRBV6-1; clone_size: -; d_call: -; cdr3_nt: TGTGCCAGCAGTGAAGATGGGGGGGCAACTGAAGCTTTCTTT; cdr3_aa: CASSEDGGATEAFF
j_call: TRBJ2-7; v_call: TRBV6-4; clone_size: -; d_call: -; cdr3_nt: TGTGCCAGCGGCCGAACACCTTCCTACGAGCAGTACTTC; cdr3_aa: CASGRTPSYEQYF
j_call: TRBJ1-1; v_call: TRBV10-3; clone_size: -; d_call: -; cdr3_nt: TGTGCCATTCGGACGGGAGGGAACACTGAAGCTTTCTTT; cdr3_aa: CAIRTGGNTEAFF
j_call: TRBJ1-4; v_call: TRBV15; clone_size: few; d_call: -; cdr3_nt: TGTGCCACCAGCAGGAGCCGGGACACGGGGGAAAAACTGTTTTTT; cdr3_aa: CATSRSRDTGEKLFF